These T cell receptor beta chains were read from a single sample in a study of human T cells and chemical hapten exposure. TCRdb itself ran the RACE reads through MiXCR, one entry per CDR3 protein. This sample carries hundreds of thousands of distinct CDR3 sequences, about 6% of them seen once, and the ten largest clones take around 5.6%. Sequenced here: whole blood, sampled in connection with sensitization to the hapten diphenylcyclopropenone (DPC). Receptors originate from a woman in her late teens or twenties with alopecia areata. Some clones in this sample may be carry-over from other donors' samples. CDR3s include the opening cysteine and the closing phenylalanine or tryptophan. Fields, in order: CDR3 protein, V gene.

CDR3: CASSLVASGFSTDTQYF
V: TRBV12-3/TRBV12-4

CDR3: CASSVSGGHSPLHF
V: TRBV9

CDR3: CASSPSGQNYGYTF
V: TRBV9

CDR3: CASSLFPLQSNSPLHF
V: TRBV28

CDR3: CASSYGTPGANVLTF
V: TRBV6-2/TRBV6-3

CDR3: CSAGSRDRADIQYF
V: TRBV29-1

CDR3: CASSLTGYGAEQFF
V: TRBV5-6

CDR3: CATCPGQGISGANVLTF
V: TRBV10-3

CDR3: CASSIDLRASGNTIYF
V: TRBV5-1

CDR3: CSASDREGRWDSPLHF
V: TRBV20-1

CDR3: CASNAGQDSPLHF
V: TRBV6-5

CDR3: CASSYYGDTPYEQYF
V: TRBV6-5

CDR3: CASSVGSTTLNYGYTF
V: TRBV9

CDR3: CASSLRRDLSYEQYF
V: TRBV12-3/TRBV12-4

CDR3: CASSQGTENTEAFF
V: TRBV4-2

CDR3: CAISDGIFSGNTIYF
V: TRBV10-3

CDR3: CASSQTSGNEAFF
V: TRBV3-1

CDR3: CASSDRPGQENEKLFF
V: TRBV6-4

CDR3: CASTSGLAGSLSIF
V: TRBV27

CDR3: CASSPSTALRLGTDTQYF
V: TRBV7-2

CDR3: CASSLFGVQKQGLNTEAFF
V: TRBV5-4

CDR3: CASSRVVTNEKLFF
V: TRBV12-3/TRBV12-4

CDR3: CSAARGGVSKNIQYF
V: TRBV20-1

CDR3: CASSLGIGRGTEAFF
V: TRBV5-1

CDR3: CASSPRGGVSSYNEQFF
V: TRBV12-3/TRBV12-4

CDR3: CAISLDKNYEQYF
V: TRBV10-3

CDR3: CASSFGQGDSPLHF
V: TRBV13

CDR3: CASSFGQGDGYTF
V: TRBV7-3

CDR3: CASSFAGSSYEQYF
V: TRBV12-3/TRBV12-4

CDR3: CASRPNEIYGYTF
V: TRBV5-1

CDR3: CASSERGAIDTQYF
V: TRBV13

CDR3: CASNIGGLSYGYTF
V: TRBV2

CDR3: CASSESADNEQFF
V: TRBV2

CDR3: CASSPATALYNSPLHF
V: TRBV7-2

CDR3: CASSWGDRENTEAFF
V: TRBV12-3/TRBV12-4

CDR3: CASSVDTATDTQYF
V: TRBV9

CDR3: CASSSSSGGVNEQFF
V: TRBV27

CDR3: CSVRDVSYEQYF
V: TRBV29-1

CDR3: CASSQGQLAGRDTQYF
V: TRBV4-1

CDR3: CASSFSGTWETQYF
V: TRBV5-4

CDR3: CASSPGAPLSGNTIYF
V: TRBV5-1

CDR3: CASSYQGLETQYF
V: TRBV7-2

CDR3: CASSYNSYSGNTIYF
V: TRBV28

CDR3: CASSDSPGTSIQYF
V: TRBV6-4

CDR3: CASSAWSQETQYF
V: TRBV6-5

CDR3: CASSEEGDYNSPLHF
V: TRBV6-1

CDR3: CASKLAGGHSSYEQYF
V: TRBV27

CDR3: CASRTLPYEQYF
V: TRBV28

CDR3: CASSPGRGRRGEKLFF
V: TRBV9

CDR3: CASSPSSGGPDNEQFF
V: TRBV18

CDR3: CASSRDRVSTDTQYF
V: TRBV5-1

CDR3: CASSPVPGLVDTQYF
V: TRBV6-4

CDR3: CASSSQPGDYEQYF
V: TRBV7-3

CDR3: CASSPKGDTGELFF
V: TRBV4-2